The source of this TCR beta chain is a study of Ad26.COV2.S vaccination and SARS-CoV-2 variants. Study in general: Into the muscle, Ad26.COV2.S was dosed once or twice, 56 days apart.

The treatment is: around 19 received Ad26.COV2.S at low or high dose, single or two shots; about 5 received placebo; per-sample allocation not given. Material that was analyzed had been drawn on day 63 after the first vaccine or placebo injection. This table comes from immunoSEQ multiplex PCR, and its TCRdb copy is limited to in-frame clones, with some not included. The sample lists about 400,000 clones, around 93% occurring once. The source is a person aged 18 to 65 who received the Ad26.COV2.S COVID-19 vaccine or a placebo. The specimen comprised peripheral blood, sampled in a trial of Ad26.COV2.S vaccine versus placebo.

CDR3 in DNA: TGTGCCAGCAGCTCCAATTACCAGGGTCACACTGAAGCTTTCTTT. Translation: CASSSNYQGHTEAFF. The chain combines TRBV7-9 with TRBJ1-1; a weak D match, TRBD1 (5 bases). Trimming left V 4 bases short and J 3 bases short, with 15 bases between. CDR1 is SEHNR, CDR2 FQNEAQ, per germline (reference sequence). CDR3 length: 15 residues.